This record looks at one T cell receptor beta chain sequence and its context. No cognate antigen has been identified for it. Base qualities were left out, and no much larger clone turns up one base away. This entry comes from a study of shared clonotypes between healthy human individuals (dated by TCRdb to about 2020). For context, the study as a whole: The cohort comprised a couple of women and a few men aged 18 to 49 years. To estimate repertoire size and how much clonotypes are shared between individuals, the study performed deep sequencing of blood TCR repertoires from about 5 healthy adults. Different laboratories and diverse techniques were used to prepare libraries and sequence TCR repertoires, to increase sequencing depth and limit assay-specific biases. For each donor, CD4 naive and CD4 memory were each run on three plates, CD8 naive on two plates, and CD8 memory on one plate. Leukapheresis yielded between about 0.9 and 10 billion PBMCs per donor.

Broad study findings and their caveats: Estimated clonotype richness was generally larger for naive than for memory subsets. Pairwise subsampling led to the expectation that sequencing depth would affect the degree of clonotype sharing among donors. Across a few donors, roughly 5% of naive CD4, approximately 3.6% of naive CD8, 2% to 2.5% of memory CD4, and under 0.45% of memory CD8 clonotypes were shared. Incomplete sequencing was indicated by rarefaction of sorted-subset datasets, despite the large sequencing depth. Because the study included a small number of donors, the genetic and exposure-history diversity represented was limited. Higher generation probabilities were observed for clonotypes shared by all four sorted-subset donors than for non-shared clonotypes. Sampling was restricted to blood, and TCR repertoires in tissues likely differ from the TCR repertoires found in blood.

Donors were healthy HIV-negative adults with no recently reported acute infections or vaccinations. Every donor was a Caucasian adult residing in Nashville, Tennessee, USA. Magnetic negative selection was used to enrich CD4+ T cells, after which naive cells were positively selected on CD45RA and the negative fraction became the memory subset. After blood collection by leukapheresis, PBMCs were isolated using Ficoll-Histopaque density gradient centrifugation and then cryopreserved in the vapor phase of liquid nitrogen. Purity and quantity of every magnetically sorted T cell population were checked by analytical flow cytometry. Genomic DNA was isolated from every sorted fraction and measured by UV absorbance on a Nanodrop 2000c. Using the deep immunoSEQ assay, multiplex PCR amplified TCR CDR3 regions from genomic DNA. Extracted genomic DNA from each cell subset was spread evenly across all wells of several immunoSEQ 96-well plates, with each plate serving as a replicate. For sorted subsets, 200 to 250 ng of genomic DNA, equivalent to 30,000 or so T cell genomes, went into each replicate PCR. Purified libraries were quantified with a Qubit 3.0 fluorometer, sized on a Bioanalyzer 2100, and re-quantified with the KAPA Library Quantification kit. A separate single-read 150-cycle Illumina NextSeq 550 flow cell was used to sequence each immunoSEQ 96-well plate. The original pipeline was this. The immunoSEQ output contained only junctional sequences without quality scores, so filtering could not match that applied to full-length reads. To assign V/J genes and CDR3, sequences were annotated using PyIR, a Python wrapper for IgBLAST v1.9, with IMGT germline references. Reads were filtered out if the reads had weak V/J assignments (E-value above 1e-6), no CDR3, stop codons, out-of-frame junctions, or ambiguous translated residues. V3J clonotypes were defined as sequences sharing an identical inferred V gene, J gene, and CDR3 amino acid sequence. The percentage overlap between two repertoires was calculated by dividing the number of shared unique clonotypes by the size of the smaller repertoire. Three approaches were used to assess repertoire richness: RTK rarefaction, the Chao1 estimator, and Recon v2.1 estimates of unobserved clonotypes. Generation probabilities were computed with OLGA for all TCRbeta clonotypes obtained by the gDNA method from several donors. This is the immuneACCESS table as TCRdb keeps it, with only in-frame sequences that have V and J called. A part of the clones is gone; compared with another copy, unresolved V genes explain less than half, and the rest is unexplained. That table gives V, J and clone size, and the DNA gave D and trimming. Across this sample there are roughly 2.6 million clones, with approximately 94% seen only once. The leading ten clones occupy roughly 0.15% of the sample.

The junction carries 12 bases between V and J, which are trimmed by 8 bases and 7 bases respectively. From a lookup of the germline V gene (reference sequence), CDR1 and CDR2 are WNHNN and SYGVQD. From the cysteine up to the phenylalanine, the CDR3 has a length of 12 residues. The entry retains the CDR3 DNA only, 36 bases that are in frame from base 1. This clonotype was sampled from a man in his late teens or twenties in good health. Recombination joined TRBV10-1 with TRBJ1-5, and possibly TRBD1, on 5 matching bases. Specimen: naive CD4+ T cells sorted from blood. The cell subset or site label here, explained by the study, means: CD45RA+ positively selected. CDR3 protein: CASGDGRQPQHF. DNA sequence: TGCGCCAGCGGGGACGGGAGGCAGCCCCAGCATTTT.